This TCR beta chain stems from a study of T cells in Graves' hyperthyroidism and ophthalmopathy. Researchers took RNA transcripts and amplified the TCR beta CDR3 regions from them. The HTBI primer set served for first-round RT-PCR of the TCR CDR3. TCRdb recomputed calls from the multiplex PCR reads with MiXCR, one row per CDR3 protein. The sample has under 300,000 distinct CDR3 sequences, 22% seen once; the top ten hold roughly 60%. Per germline, CDR1 LNHDA and CDR2 SQIVND (reference sequence). CDR3 length: 15 amino acids. The V end was cut by 4 bases, the J end by 5 bases, with 15 bases between. Sample: blood. This receptor was taken from a man in his thirties or forties with Graves' ophthalmopathy. This chain joins TRBV19 and TRBJ2-1; maybe TRBD1 (6 bases). CDR3 region: CASSNFETGDNEQFF. The CDR3 coding sequence is TGTGCCAGTAGTAATTTCGAGACAGGAGACAATGAGCAGTTCTTC.